This TCR beta chain was profiled in a study of blood T cell repertoires in COVID-19. At the level of the study: Both acute and convalescent COVID-19 samples were obtained from the United States, Italy and Spain. T cells, B-cell-depleted T cells, or PBMCs supplied cDNA or gDNA.

In the source study's methods: Quantification of nucleated cells was approximated via reference gene primer amplification. The repertoire was sequenced with immunoSEQ multiplex PCR; TCRdb's copy has only in-frame clones and lacks some. The DNA was the basis for D and trimming; V, J and clone size are from that table. The table includes more than 200,000 clones, about 88% detected once. V was clipped by 3 bases and J by 0 bases; unmatched bases: 3. CDR1 is SGDLS, CDR2 YYNGEE, per germline. The CDR3 runs 17 residues. This chain uses TRBV9 with TRBJ2-3, with 14 bases fitting TRBD2. Sequencing input: peripheral blood. The sequence came from a man aged 25 to 40 with active or convalescent COVID-19. CDR3 DNA: TGTGCCAGCAGCGGACTAGCGGGGGGGCTCAGCACAGATACGCAGTATTTT. This translates into CASSGLAGGLSTDTQYF.